The sequence of this T cell receptor beta chain was determined in a study of blood T cell repertoires in COVID-19. For the study at large: The samples span acute and convalescent COVID-19 from the United States, Italy and Spain. PBMCs, B-cell-depleted T cells, or T cells were the source of the cDNA or gDNA that made up the material.

CDR3 length equals 13 residues. CDR1 MNHEY and CDR2 SMNVEV come from the germline V gene (reference sequence). Deletions cut 3 bases from V and 4 bases from J, with 9 bases between. Study processing details: Reference gene primer amplification gave nucleated cell count estimates. TCRdb's copy holds only in-frame clones and misses some; the assay was immunoSEQ multiplex PCR. V and J calls and clone size are as listed in that table; D and trimming were resolved from the DNA. The sample records 110,000 to 150,000 clones, roughly nine tenths being singletons. Sequencing was done on a sample of peripheral blood. The chain couples TRBV27 to TRBJ1-1, with D hard to call. This TCR was sampled from a woman aged 55-70 years with active COVID-19. DNA for the CDR3: TGTGCCAGCAGTTTCCGAGGTTTCACTGAAGCTTTCTTT. Translated: CASSFRGFTEAFF.